The rows below give T cell receptor beta chains drawn from one sample of a study of shared clonotypes between healthy human individuals. Using immunoSEQ multiplex PCR, the repertoire was profiled, and TCRdb retains in-frame clones only, with some absent. The sample gives around 2.1 million clones, under 95% of which show up once; more than 1.5% is in the top ten. The specimen sequenced was naive CD8+ T cells from PBMCs. Source of these receptors: a man between 18 and 35 years old in good health. Some clones in this sample may be carry-over from other donors' samples. CDR3s leave out the opening cysteine and the closing phenylalanine or tryptophan. Clone size is stated in some rows and not others, as once, few, many or a class when expanded.

.,TRBJ1-4,TRBV29-1,SVFGGFNEKLF
.,TRBJ2-7,TRBV6-1,ASSETGVGAEQY
.,TRBJ1-1,TRBV9,ASSVGRVGTEAF
.,TRBJ2-7,TRBV27,ASSTGLGSYEQY
.,TRBJ1-2,TRBV28,ASSPSGGLGYT
.,TRBJ1-2,TRBV5-8,ASSLESRTYGYT
.,TRBJ2-1,TRBV4-1,ASSLFGIDLALSEQF
.,TRBJ1-1,TRBV9,ASSGDSTEAF
.,TRBJ2-1,TRBV4-2,ASSQEASGSYNEQF
.,TRBJ2-2,TRBV29-1,SVAPWAPSAYANTGELF
.,TRBJ2-7,TRBV10-3,AISEGGLNEQY
.,TRBJ2-1,TRBV9,ASSVEAGRPYNEQF
.,TRBJ2-3,TRBV7-9,ASSWGLAGSASTDTQY
.,TRBJ2-6,TRBV7-6,ASSLASGYGANVLT
.,TRBJ2-1,TRBV18,ASSPGKSGTYNEQF
.,TRBJ2-5,TRBV5-1,ASSLVARNGETQY
.,TRBJ1-2,TRBV9,ASSPLVGSGGYT
.,TRBJ2-7,TRBV29-1,SVEDGSSYEQY
.,TRBJ1-5,TRBV28,ASSLYPPTGLNSNQPQH
.,TRBJ2-7,TRBV11-2,ASTGQADAYEQY
.,TRBJ2-7,TRBV11-2,ASSLDGSYEQY
.,TRBJ2-7,TRBV27,ASSFSRGYEQY
.,TRBJ2-1,TRBV5-6,ASSNGLAGGEF
.,TRBJ2-7,TRBV7-8,ASRNLGGTFSEQY
.,TRBJ2-7,TRBV28,ASLGRASAYEQY
.,TRBJ2-3,TRBV5-1,ASSLERGTDTQY
.,TRBJ2-3,TRBV7-9,ASSLREAGGPSDTQY
once,TRBJ2-7,TRBV4-2,ASSSGPSYEQY
.,TRBJ1-5,TRBV7-9,ASSFAGGSQPQH
.,TRBJ2-5,TRBV7-2,ASSPTGTGGLETQY